This T cell receptor (beta chain) was sequenced during a study of T cells after yellow fever vaccination. Overall study findings and caveats: In post-booster samples, most primary-vaccination clones reappeared (approximately 95% CD4, about 90% CD8).

TCRdb redid the calling of the 5' RACE reads with MiXCR, one entry per CDR3 protein. The sample consists of 150,000 to 200,000 distinct CDR3 sequences, 5.5% to 7.5% of them appearing once. This clonotype came up many times. Its antigen remains unknown. The germline gives CDR1 SGHTA, CDR2 FQGTGA. The CDR3 runs 13 residues. Trimming took 4 bases from V and 4 from J, leaving 9 bases between them. The receptor comes from a man aged 18-30 years who received the YFV17D yellow fever vaccine. The V gene is TRBV7-3, the J gene TRBJ2-3; D gene ambiguous. Sequencing used CD4+ T cells sorted from PBMCs, obtained 5 days after the first yellow fever vaccination. The CDR3 DNA reads TGTGCCAGCAGCTCCTCGACTGCAGATACGCAGTATTTT. Its translation is CASSSSTADTQYF.